The 22 T cell receptor beta chains presented below share a single source sample, sequenced in a study of T cells in localized non-small cell lung cancer. Assay: immunoSEQ multiplex PCR; the TCRdb copy retains only in-frame clones and omits some. Here the sample spans fewer than 25,000 clones, less than 95% being singletons. The material was peripheral blood, obtained before any cancer treatment. All receptors derive from a woman aged 40-69 years with stage I lung adenocarcinoma.

The gene calls are TRBV19 and TRBJ1-5, with TRBD1 as a possible D gene (5 bases). Trimming stripped 3 bases from V and 7 bases from J, with 10 bases between. The CDR3 has 13 residues. CDR1 is LNHDA, CDR2 SQIVND, per germline (reference sequence). The CDR3 DNA reads TGTGCCAGTAGTATCAGGGAGGGACAGCCCCAGCATTTT. Residues: CASSIREGQPQHF.

The rearrangement uses TRBV7-8 and TRBJ2-1; a possible D gene is TRBD2 (6 bases). This CDR3 contains 14 residues. From germline, CDR1 is SGHVS and CDR2 FQNEAQ. Trimming pared 0 bases from V and 6 bases from J, leaving 9 bases between. This CDR3 reads CASSLAGRSNEQFF. The CDR3 DNA sequence: TGTGCCAGCAGCTTAGCGGGGAGGTCCAATGAGCAGTTCTTC.

The V and J genes are TRBV6-5 and TRBJ1-4; D is ambiguous. This CDR3 is 14 amino acids long. Per germline, CDR1 MNHEY and CDR2 SVGAGI. Trimming left V 0 bases short and J 5 bases short, with 7 bases between. CDR3 residues: CASSYSRNNEKLFF. CDR3 in DNA: TGTGCCAGCAGTTACTCCCGCAACAATGAAAAACTGTTTTTT.

Written as DNA, the CDR3 is TGTGCCAGCAGTTTATACTCCGGACAGAACACCGGGGAGCTGTTTTTT. It is translated as CASSLYSGQNTGELFF. The genes are TRBV28 and TRBJ2-2; the D gene is possibly TRBD1 (5 bases). The germline V gene encodes CDR1 MDHEN and CDR2 SYDVKM. Trimming pared 1 base from V and 1 base from J, leaving 10 bases between. CDR3 size: 16 residues.

The chain combines TRBV5-1 with TRBJ2-1; 8 nucleotides match TRBD1. Germline CDR1 is SGHRS and CDR2 is YFSETQ. The length of the CDR3 is 17 residues. The V segment lost 2 bases and the J segment 2 bases; nucleotides outside the gene matches: 9. The CDR3 protein is CASSLEVPGQAYNEQFF. CDR3 in DNA: TGCGCCAGCAGCTTAGAAGTACCGGGACAGGCCTACAATGAGCAGTTCTTC.

The gene calls are TRBV11-2 and TRBJ2-6; D not resolved. The CDR3 loop spans 15 amino acids. The germline V and J ends were trimmed by 2 bases and 0 bases, with 5 bases remaining between them. CDR1 and CDR2 from the germline V gene are SGHAT and FQNNGV. CDR3 region: CASSLIPSGANVLTF. CDR3 nucleotides: TGTGCCAGCAGCTTAATACCCTCTGGGGCCAACGTCCTGACTTTC. Looking up the rest from reference TRBV11-2 and TRBJ2-6 gives the full variable domain: EAGVAQSPRYKIIEKRQSVAFWCNPISGHATLYWYQQILGQGPKLLIQFQNNGVVDDSQLPKDRFSAERLKGVDSTLKIQPAKLEDSAVYLCASSLIPSGANVLTFGAGSRLTVL.

The CDR3 region has the DNA TGTGCCAGCAGCCGCGGGGGGGAGCTGCAGTATTTT. It encodes CASSRGGELQYF. The chain has TRBV7-3 and TRBJ2-3; TRBD2 matches at 9 bases. V lost 5 bases, J lost 11 bases, and 5 bases stayed unmatched. Germline assignment: CDR1 SGHTA and CDR2 FQGTGA. The CDR3 is 12 residues long.

The V call is TRBV2, the J call TRBJ2-2; D tentatively fits TRBD1 or TRBD2 (6 bases each). Germline V CDR1 and CDR2: SNHLY, FYNNEI. The CDR3 loop spans 15 amino acids. Trimming removed 3 bases from V and 7 bases from J, with 15 bases in between. CDR3 DNA: TGTGCCAGCAGTGACGCGTCGGGGGCCTACGGGGAGCTGTTTTTT. It translates to CASSDASGAYGELFF.

CDR3 DNA sequence: TGTGCCAGCAGTGGGACAGGGAGGGACCAGCCCCAGCATTTT. It yields the protein CASSGTGRDQPQHF. The chain carries TRBV6-6 and TRBJ1-5; 9 nucleotides line up with TRBD1. CDR3 length: 14 residues. Germline V lookup: CDR1 MNHNY, CDR2 SVGAGI (reference sequence). V gave up 5 bases and J gave up 7 bases; unmatched junction bases: 6.

The chain carries TRBV5-1 and TRBJ1-1; 8 nucleotides align to TRBD1. Trimming cost V 4 bases and J 1 base; bases outside gene matches: 6. The germline gives CDR1 SGHRS, CDR2 YFSETQ. The CDR3 consists of 15 residues. The CDR3 reads CASSVRQGTNTEAFF. CDR3 in DNA: TGCGCCAGCAGCGTTCGACAGGGGACGAACACTGAAGCTTTCTTT. The whole variable domain, filled in from reference TRBV5-1 and TRBJ1-1, reads KAGVTQTPRYLIKTRGQQVTLSCSPISGHRSVSWYQQTPGQGLQFLFEYFSETQRNKGNFPGRFSGRQFSNSRSEMNVSTLELGDSALYLCASSVRQGTNTEAFFGQGTRLTVV.

The chain is built from TRBV25-1 and TRBJ2-1; tentatively, D is TRBD2 (6 bases). Between the trimmed V and J ends, which lost 4 bases and 0 bases, there was a span of 13 bases. The length of the CDR3 is 16 residues. Germline-derived CDR1 and CDR2 are MGHDK and SYGVNS. This CDR3 reads CASSGGGAFSYNEQFF. CDR3 sequence (DNA): TGTGCCAGCAGTGGGGGAGGAGCCTTCTCCTACAATGAGCAGTTCTTC.

This rearrangement joins TRBV7-8 to TRBJ2-3, with TRBD2 matching over 10 bases. The germline V gene has CDR1 SGHVS and CDR2 FQNEAQ. V was pared by 3 bases and J by 10 bases, with 10 bases of the junction left unmatched. The length of the CDR3 is 15 residues. CDR3 protein: CASSFSLAGEKAQYF. CDR3 coding DNA: TGTGCCAGCAGCTTCTCTCTAGCGGGAGAGAAGGCGCAGTATTTT.

The V call is TRBV7-2, the J call TRBJ2-7; 9 bases map to TRBD2. From germline, CDR1 is SGHTA and CDR2 FQGNSA. The CDR3 runs to 12 residues. Losses at the gene ends were 3 bases for V and 7 bases for J; bases not matched to a gene: 1. CDR3 nucleotide sequence: TGTGCCAGCAGCTTTAGCGGGAGTGAGCAGTACTTC. Encoded protein: CASSFSGSEQYF. The entire variable domain, with the rest obtained from reference TRBV7-2 and TRBJ2-7, is as follows: GAGVSQSPSNKVTEKGKDVELRCDPISGHTALYWYRQSLGQGLEFLIYFQGNSAPDKSGLPSDRFSAERTGGSVSTLTIQRTQQEDSAVYLCASSFSGSEQYFGPGTRLTVT.

The CDR3 loop is CASSFGPSTNYEQYF. CDR3 DNA sequence: TGTGCCAGCAGCTTCGGCCCTTCGACTAACTACGAGCAGTACTTC. The chain links TRBV11-2 to TRBJ2-7; a weak D match, TRBD2 (5 bases). V was pared by 3 bases and J by 3 bases, with 15 bases between. This CDR3 has 15 amino acids. Germline CDR1 SGHAT, CDR2 FQNNGV.

The chain joins TRBV5-4 to TRBJ2-1; 11 nucleotides match TRBD2. CDR1 SGHNT and CDR2 YYREEE come from the germline V gene (reference sequence). Trimming at V came to 4 bases and at J to 6 bases, leaving 3 bases not matched to a gene. The CDR3 is 14 residues long. CDR3 sequence reads: CASSTLAGGNEQFF. CDR3 sequence (DNA): TGTGCCAGCAGCACCCTAGCGGGAGGCAATGAGCAGTTCTTC.

This chain connects TRBV21-1 to TRBJ2-3; the D call in the table, TRBD2, was not verified against the DNA. TRBV21-1 is termed a pseudogene. The CDR3 totals 18 residues. CDR3 protein: CASSTTQIGLACTDTQYF. The DNA of the CDR3 is TGTGCCAGCAGCACTACCCAAATCGGACTAGCGTGCACAGATACGCAGTATTTT.

The gene calls are TRBV18 and TRBJ2-2; weak D call: TRBD1 (5 bases). The germline gives CDR1 KGHSH, CDR2 LQKENI. The CDR3 runs to 13 residues. V was pared by 7 bases and J by 5 bases, with 11 bases between. CDR3 DNA sequence: TGTGCCAGCTTGGCGACAGTGACCGGGGAGCTGTTTTTT. It translates to CASLATVTGELFF.

The rearrangement links TRBV11-3 to TRBJ2-7, with D possibly being TRBD2 (5 bases). Germline-derived CDR1 and CDR2 are SGHNT and YENEEA. The CDR3 contains 12 residues. Deletions cut 4 bases from V and 7 bases from J, with 11 bases between. CDR3: CASSSSRGEQYF. CDR3 DNA: TGTGCCAGCAGCTCTTCGCGCGGGGAGCAGTACTTC.

This clone was counted between two and nine times. The rearrangement uses TRBV27 and TRBJ1-1; 9 bases agree with TRBD1. Germline trimming cut 4 bases from V and 1 base from J; bases unmatched to any gene: 7. The CDR3 has 16 amino acids. CDR1 and CDR2 from the germline V gene are MNHEY and SMNVEV (reference sequence). The chain's CDR3 is CASSSGTGWGNTEAFF. The CDR3 DNA reads TGTGCCAGCAGTTCCGGGACAGGGTGGGGGAACACTGAAGCTTTCTTT.

By share, this clone counts as medium-sized. In nucleotides, the CDR3 is TGTGCCAGCAGCCCTAACGGGACGGATTATAGCAATCAGCCCCAGCATTTT. Protein product: CASSPNGTDYSNQPQHF. The gene calls are TRBV7-9 and TRBJ1-5; tentative D call: TRBD1 (5 bases). Germline CDR1 SEHNR, CDR2 FQNEAQ (reference sequence). This CDR3 has 17 residues. The V gene lost 5 bases and the J gene lost 0 bases, with 17 bases spanning the gap.

The count of this clone is one. The V gene is TRBV4-3, the J gene TRBJ1-2; no definite D call. The germline V and J ends were trimmed by 4 bases and 7 bases, with 13 bases remaining between them. The CDR3 has 13 residues. The germline V gene has CDR1 LGHNA and CDR2 YSLEER. CDR3 loop: CASSPSLSGGYTF. As DNA, the CDR3 is TGCGCCAGCAGCCCTAGTTTAAGCGGTGGCTACACCTTC.

This clone was counted a single time. V and J are TRBV9 and TRBJ2-1; the D is unclear. Per the germline V gene, CDR1 is SGDLS and CDR2 is YYNGEE. This CDR3 contains 13 residues. Trimming took 1 base from V and 10 from J, leaving 12 bases between them. CDR3 coding DNA: TGTGCCAGCAGCGTATATATGGGCGTGGAGCAGTTCTTC. It translates to CASSVYMGVEQFF.